A single sample gave rise to the 22 T cell receptor beta chains below, sequenced in a study of shared clonotypes between healthy human individuals. Sequencing used immunoSEQ multiplex PCR; TCRdb keeps in-frame clones, though not all of them. Of 2 million to 2.5 million clones listed, under 95% are singletons. The sample comprised naive CD4+ T cells from PBMCs. The subset denotes: CD45RA+ positively selected. These receptors came from a man between 18 and 29 years old in good health. Some clones in this sample may be carry-over from other donors' samples.

Only a few counts were recorded for this clone. This sequence joins TRBV10-1 and TRBJ2-7, with 9 bases fitting TRBD2. The junction had 4 bases not matched to a gene; V was cut back by 5 bases and J by 2 bases. Germline CDR1 is WNHNN and CDR2 is SYGVQD (reference sequence). This CDR3 has 14 residues. CDR3: CASSPGLAPYEQYF. For the CDR3, the DNA is TGCGCCAGCAGTCCGGGACTAGCACCCTACGAGCAGTACTTC.

The chain is built from TRBV5-5 and TRBJ2-7; the match to TRBD1 covers 9 bases. This CDR3 is built from 15 residues. The germline V gene encodes CDR1 SGHKS and CDR2 YYEKEE (reference sequence). The junction had 6 bases not matched to a gene; V was cut back by 2 bases and J by 3 bases. The CDR3 here is CASSFPGTGIYEQYF. In nucleotides, the CDR3 is TGTGCCAGCAGCTTCCCCGGGACAGGGATCTACGAGCAGTACTTC.

The chain combines TRBV4-1 with TRBJ2-5; a possible D gene is TRBD1 (6 bases). With 3 bases removed from V and 5 bases from J, the gap between germline ends came to 16 bases. Germline V CDR1 and CDR2: MGHRA, YSYEKL. The CDR3 runs 15 residues. The CDR3 region has the DNA TGCGCCAGCAGCCAGGATCAGGGGTCTCGTGAGACCCAGTACTTC. This gives the protein CASSQDQGSRETQYF.

The chain links TRBV19 to TRBJ1-3, with D possibly TRBD1 on 5 matching bases. Germline lookup yields CDR1 LNHDA and CDR2 SQIVND (reference sequence). Trimming shortened V by 7 bases and J by 0 bases, and 16 bases separated the two germline ends. The CDR3 length is 16 residues. CDR3 DNA sequence: TGTGCCAGTACGAGGGGCAGTTACAGCTCTGGAAACACCATATATTTT. Protein: CASTRGSYSSGNTIYF.

With respect to this clone: Other DNA sequences within the sample encode an identical CDR3. The chain uses TRBV28 and TRBJ1-1; weak D call: TRBD1 (5 bases). The V end was cut by 6 bases, the J end by 0 bases, with 8 bases between. Germline CDR1 MDHEN, CDR2 SYDVKM. The length of the CDR3 is 13 residues. The CDR3 sequence: CASSTTVNTEAFF. CDR3 DNA: TGTGCCAGCAGCACGACAGTGAACACTGAAGCTTTCTTT.

The chain joins TRBV7-2 to TRBJ1-1; D call uncertain. CDR1 SGHTA and CDR2 FQGNSA come from the germline V gene. This CDR3 comprises 13 residues. Trimming took 5 bases from V and 3 from J, leaving 10 bases between them. CDR3 region: CASSNGWDTEAFF. In nucleotides, the CDR3 is TGTGCCAGCAGCAACGGGTGGGACACTGAAGCTTTCTTT.

This chain uses TRBV11-2 with TRBJ2-1; 9 bases line up with TRBD2. This CDR3 is built from 16 residues. Germline assignment: CDR1 SGHAT and CDR2 FQNNGV. The J segment lost 1 base and the V segment lost 5 bases, leaving 6 bases of the junction unmatched. Here the CDR3 reads CASSPLSGSSYNEQFF. In nucleotides, the CDR3 is TGTGCCAGCAGCCCCCTTAGCGGGAGTTCCTACAATGAGCAGTTCTTC.

CDR3 loop: CASSGSGQGSYEQYF. In DNA, the CDR3 is TGTGCCAGTAGTGGTTCCGGACAGGGGTCCTACGAGCAGTACTTC. The V and J genes are TRBV19 and TRBJ2-7; 9 bases are a match to TRBD1. Germline V gene data show CDR1 as LNHDA and CDR2 as SQIVND (reference sequence). The J segment lost 1 base and the V segment lost 5 bases, leaving 6 bases of the junction unmatched. The CDR3 length is 15 residues.

The CDR3 loop is CASSFFVHNNRGPTDTQYF. The CDR3 coding sequence is TGTGCCAGCAGTTTTTTCGTCCATAACAACAGGGGTCCCACAGATACGCAGTATTTT. This chain connects TRBV27 to TRBJ2-3, with 7 bases identical to TRBD1. From germline, CDR1 is MNHEY and CDR2 SMNVEV (reference sequence). CDR3 length: 19 amino acids. The V segment lost 3 bases and the J segment 2 bases; nucleotides outside the gene matches: 17.

This chain connects TRBV28 to TRBJ2-5; D may be TRBD1 (5 bases). Per the germline V gene, CDR1 is MDHEN and CDR2 is SYDVKM. This CDR3 has 18 amino acids. The V gene lost 0 bases and the J gene lost 4 bases, with 21 bases spanning the gap. Here the CDR3 reads CASSLCIPATGSRETQYF. CDR3 nucleotides: TGTGCCAGCAGTTTATGCATCCCGGCAACAGGTTCGCGAGAGACCCAGTACTTC.

The V call is TRBV2, the J call TRBJ1-1; perhaps TRBD1 as D (6 bases). V shed 5 bases and J shed 5 bases, with 15 bases lying between them. Germline V gives CDR1 SNHLY, CDR2 FYNNEI. The CDR3 loop spans 14 amino acids. The CDR3 nucleotides are TGTGCCAGCAGTTCGGACAGAATAGGGACTGAAGCTTTCTTT. Translating gives CASSSDRIGTEAFF.

The chain combines TRBV27 with TRBJ2-7; 8 bases are shared with TRBD1. V lost 3 bases, J lost 6 bases, and 7 bases stayed unmatched. The germline CDR1 and CDR2 sequences are MNHEY and SMNVEV (reference sequence). The CDR3 contains 14 residues. CDR3 loop: CASSFVGQVPEQYF. The CDR3 nucleotides are TGTGCCAGCAGTTTTGTGGGACAGGTGCCCGAGCAGTACTTC.

This rearrangement joins TRBV10-3 to TRBJ2-7; D is possibly TRBD2 (5 bases). V dropped 0 bases and J dropped 0 bases, with 12 bases sitting between them. The germline CDR1 and CDR2 sequences are ENHRY and SYGVKD. This CDR3 has 16 amino acids. CDR3 nucleotides: TGTGCCATCAGTGAGTCGTACGAGCGGAGCTCCTACGAGCAGTACTTC. Protein sequence: CAISESYERSSYEQYF.

The chain is built from TRBV7-6 and TRBJ1-5, with D maybe TRBD1 (5 bases). Germline V lookup: CDR1 SGHVS, CDR2 FNYEAQ. Trimming shortened V by 5 bases and J by 5 bases, and 16 bases separated the two germline ends. There are 15 residues in the CDR3. The DNA of the CDR3 is TGTGCCAGCAGCCCCAGCGGGGGGGGTTATCAGCCCCAGCATTTT. Translated, it gives CASSPSGGGYQPQHF.

Concerning this clone: Other nucleotide sequences in the sample specify the same CDR3. The chain employs TRBV7-9 and TRBJ1-5; unclear D gene. Germline CDR1 is SEHNR and CDR2 is FQNEAQ (reference sequence). The CDR3 totals 13 residues. V was pared by 0 bases and J by 5 bases, with 5 bases between. The CDR3 protein is CASSLAGDQPQHF. CDR3 DNA: TGTGCCAGCAGCTTAGCCGGAGATCAGCCCCAGCATTTT. The variable domain in full, with the rest retrieved from reference TRBV7-9 and TRBJ1-5, is DTGVSQNPRHKITKRGQNVTFRCDPISEHNRLYWYRQTLGQGPEFLTYFQNEAQLEKSRLLSDRFSAERPKGSFSTLEIQRTEQGDSAMYLCASSLAGDQPQHFGDGTRLSIL.

V usage is TRBV5-1 and J usage is TRBJ2-2, with 10 positions matching TRBD1. Germline CDR1 reads SGHRS; CDR2 reads YFSETQ. The CDR3 totals 17 residues. V lost 6 bases, J lost 6 bases, and 14 bases stayed unmatched. The CDR3 DNA reads as TGCGCCAGCAACCCCCGCCCGGGACAGGGGAGTTCCGGGGAGCTGTTTTTT. Its translation is CASNPRPGQGSSGELFF.

Concerning this clone itself: This specimen includes other DNA sequences encoding the same CDR3. This chain connects TRBV5-1 to TRBJ2-3; the match to TRBD1 covers 10 bases. CDR1 SGHRS and CDR2 YFSETQ come from the germline V gene. V lost 4 bases and J lost 0; bases outside the gene matches: 5. The CDR3 sequence is 16 residues long. CDR3 bases: TGCGCCAGCAGCCTGGGACAGGGGAGTAGCACAGATACGCAGTATTTT. This sequence encodes CASSLGQGSSTDTQYF.

The V and J genes are TRBV2 and TRBJ2-1; perhaps TRBD1 as D (5 bases). The ends were cut back, 4 bases at V and 5 bases at J, with 12 bases in the middle. The CDR3 runs to 14 residues. CDR1 is SNHLY and CDR2 is FYNNEI in the germline V gene. In DNA, the CDR3 is TGTGCCAGCAGTGTCCAGGGTGTGAACAATGAGCAGTTCTTC. Its translation is CASSVQGVNNEQFF.

The chain is built from TRBV7-9 and TRBJ2-4; D could derive from TRBD1 or TRBD2 (7 bases each). CDR1 and CDR2 from the germline V gene are SEHNR and FQNEAQ (reference sequence). V lost 5 bases and J 9 bases, leaving 14 bases between the germline ends. This CDR3 comprises 13 residues. DNA of the CDR3: TGTGCCAGCAGCAGCGGGACAGTGGGCATTCAGTACTTC. Translated, it gives CASSSGTVGIQYF.

This rearrangement joins TRBV5-1 to TRBJ2-2, with D perhaps given as TRBD1 or TRBD2 (6 bases each). This CDR3 has 14 amino acids. The V gene lost 7 bases and the J gene lost 4 bases, with 14 bases spanning the gap. In germline, CDR1 is SGHRS, CDR2 YFSETQ. The CDR3 DNA follows: TGCGCCAGCCGTGAGGGGGGATCCACCGGGGAGCTGTTTTTT. Its translation is CASREGGSTGELFF. The full variable domain, with the rest looked up from reference TRBV5-1 and TRBJ2-2, is KAGVTQTPRYLIKTRGQQVTLSCSPISGHRSVSWYQQTPGQGLQFLFEYFSETQRNKGNFPGRFSGRQFSNSRSEMNVSTLELGDSALYLCASREGGSTGELFFGEGSRLTVL.

The rearrangement joins TRBV15 to TRBJ2-1; tentatively, D is TRBD1 or TRBD2 (6 bases each). CDR1 and CDR2 from the germline V gene are LNHNV and YYDKDF (reference sequence). This CDR3 contains 17 residues. Trimming shortened V by 6 bases and J by 2 bases, and 20 bases separated the two germline ends. The CDR3 sequence is CATRQGTRRGPYNEQFF. The CDR3, as DNA: TGTGCCACCAGACAGGGTACGAGGCGGGGCCCCTACAATGAGCAGTTCTTC.

This sequence joins TRBV6-4 and TRBJ1-3; unclear D gene. The CDR3 contains 13 residues. CDR1 is MRHNA, CDR2 SNTAGT, per germline. Trimming cost V 6 bases and J 0 bases, with 6 bases left between them. CDR3 protein: CASSSNSGNTIYF. CDR3 coding DNA: TGTGCCAGCAGCTCCAACTCTGGAAACACCATATATTTT.